This is a list of T cell receptor beta chains from one sample in a study of blood T cell repertoires in COVID-19. TCRdb keeps only in-frame clones here, not all; method: immunoSEQ multiplex PCR. The sample lists tens of thousands of clones, around 93% occurring once. The sequencing sample was made of peripheral blood. The receptors come from a human donor in a cohort sampled during active COVID-19. CDR3s include the opening cysteine and the closing phenylalanine or tryptophan. Fields, in order: clone size, V gene, J gene, D gene, CDR3 protein, CDR3 DNA. D genes are given only for firm matches. The listing skips clone size in some rows; elsewhere it reads once, few, many or a size class.

>.|TRBV6-6|TRBJ1-5|.
CASRGEAFNQPQHF
TGTGCCAGCAGGGGAGAGGCCTTCAATCAGCCCCAGCATTTT
>.|TRBV29-1|TRBJ2-1|.
CSAGGASYNEQFF
TGCAGCGCTGGGGGGGCCTCATACAATGAGCAGTTCTTC
>.|TRBV7-9|TRBJ1-3|TRBD1
CASGLRDRGNTIYF
TGTGCCAGCGGCCTCCGGGACAGGGGAAACACCATATATTTT
>.|TRBV7-2|TRBJ1-1|TRBD1
CASSFSTGGSTEAFF
TGTGCCAGCAGCTTTTCGACAGGGGGTAGCACTGAAGCTTTCTTT
>.|TRBV20-1|TRBJ2-5|.
CSASRQSQETQYF
TGCAGTGCTAGTAGACAGTCTCAAGAGACCCAGTACTTC
>.|TRBV20-1|TRBJ2-1|.
CSASPRGSSYNEQFF
TGCAGTGCTAGTCCGCGAGGAAGCTCCTACAATGAGCAGTTCTTC
>.|TRBV5-1|TRBJ2-3|.
CASSGLFGSSDTQYF
TGCGCCAGCAGCGGGCTTTTCGGGAGTTCGGATACGCAGTATTTT
>.|TRBV2|TRBJ1-1|.
CASASSGVTEAFF
TGTGCCAGCGCATCCTCCGGGGTCACTGAAGCTTTCTTT
>.|TRBV13|TRBJ1-1|.
CASSFSDTEAFF
TGTGCCAGCAGCTTCTCTGACACTGAAGCTTTCTTT
>.|TRBV28|TRBJ1-4|.
CASSSRHSNEKLFF
TGTGCCAGCAGCTCCCGACACTCTAATGAAAAACTGTTTTTT
>.|TRBV5-1|TRBJ1-2|TRBD1
CASSLGQGGGYTF
TGCGCCAGCAGCTTGGGACAGGGTGGAGGCTACACCTTC
>.|TRBV6-6|TRBJ2-1|.
CASSGGTYNEQFF
TGTGCCAGCTCCGGGGGAACCTACAATGAGCAGTTCTTC
>once|TRBV3-1/TRBV3-2|TRBJ2-1|TRBD2
CASSQFSGSYNEQFF
TGTGCCAGCAGCCAATTTAGCGGGAGTTACAATGAGCAGTTCTTC
>.|TRBV18|TRBJ2-1|.
CASSPVEGLYNEQFF
TGTGCCAGCTCACCAGTGGAGGGTCTCTACAATGAGCAGTTCTTC
>.|TRBV11-3|TRBJ2-1|.
CASSLGPTEGYNEQFF
TGTGCCAGCAGCTTAGGACCCACCGAGGGATACAATGAGCAGTTCTTC
>.|TRBV5-4|TRBJ2-1|TRBD2
CATGGRTSGNSYNEQFF
TGTGCCACCGGGGGGAGGACTAGCGGGAACTCCTACAATGAGCAGTTCTTC
>.|TRBV3-1/TRBV3-2|TRBJ1-5|.
CASSQALPGPQHF
TGTGCCAGCAGCCAAGCTCTTCCGGGGCCCCAGCATTTT
>.|TRBV3-1/TRBV3-2|TRBJ2-5|.
CASTTAQETQYF
TGTGCCAGTACCACAGCACAAGAGACCCAGTACTTC
>.|TRBV3-1/TRBV3-2|TRBJ2-1|.
CASSQGLFNEQFF
TGTGCCAGCAGCCAAGGACTATTCAATGAGCAGTTCTTC
>.|TRBV7-3|TRBJ1-1|TRBD1
CASSYKGQGTEAFF
TGTGCCAGCAGCTACAAGGGACAGGGGACTGAAGCTTTCTTT
>.|TRBV18|TRBJ2-1|TRBD1
CASSGQGTDEQFF
TGTGCCAGCTCAGGACAGGGGACCGATGAGCAGTTCTTC
>.|TRBV6-6|TRBJ1-2|.
CASSYGARANYGYTF
TGTGCCAGCAGTTACGGAGCGAGAGCTAACTATGGCTACACCTTC
>.|TRBV28|TRBJ1-2|.
CASSLPDWLSGGYTF
TGTGCCAGCAGCTTACCGGACTGGTTGTCGGGCGGCTACACCTTC
>.|TRBV7-9|TRBJ1-3|TRBD1
CASSPGQGVSGNTIYF
TGTGCCAGCAGCCCAGGACAGGGGGTTTCTGGAAACACCATATATTTT
>.|TRBV7-9|TRBJ1-5|TRBD1
CASSLGTGTGRHF
TGTGCCAGCAGCTTAGGTACCGGGACAGGGAGGCATTTT
>once|TRBV5-1|TRBJ1-4|TRBD1
CASSQGTGPNEKLFF
TGCGCCAGCAGCCAGGGGACAGGTCCTAATGAAAAACTGTTTTTT
>.|TRBV28|TRBJ2-1|TRBD2
CASSRWFTSGSNEQFF
TGTGCCAGCAGCAGGTGGTTCACTAGCGGGTCAAATGAGCAGTTCTTC
>.|TRBV29-1|TRBJ1-4|.
CSVLPGTSGEKLFF
TGCAGCGTTCTCCCCGGGACATCTGGAGAAAAACTGTTTTTT
>.|TRBV7-2|TRBJ1-5|.
CASTPGGGNQPQHF
TGTGCCAGCACCCCTGGGGGGGGGAATCAGCCCCAGCATTTT
>.|TRBV20-1|TRBJ2-5|TRBD2
CSASIFGREGQETQYF
TGCAGTGCTAGTATCTTCGGCAGGGAGGGACAAGAGACCCAGTACTTC
>once|TRBV3-1/TRBV3-2|TRBJ1-1|.
CASSHGGHLAFF
TGTGCCAGCAGCCACGGCGGTCATTTAGCTTTCTTT
>.|TRBV11-2|TRBJ2-1|TRBD2
CASSLGAGPYNEQFF
TGTGCCAGCAGCTTAGGAGCGGGACCCTACAATGAGCAGTTCTTC
>.|TRBV9|TRBJ2-3|.
CASSISGFTSTDTQYF
TGTGCCAGCAGCATATCGGGATTCACTAGCACAGATACGCAGTATTTT
>.|TRBV11-3|TRBJ2-5|.
CASSAHETQYF
TGTGCCAGCAGCGCGCATGAGACCCAGTACTTC
>.|TRBV27|TRBJ1-1|.
CASSSWQNTEAFF
TGTGCCAGCAGCTCTTGGCAGAACACTGAAGCTTTCTTT
>.|TRBV18|TRBJ1-1|TRBD1
CASSPPGQGRDAFF
TGTGCCAGCTCACCACCGGGACAGGGGCGCGACGCTTTCTTT
>.|TRBV2|TRBJ1-5|.
CASTRGGDLYSNQPQHF
TGTGCCAGCACCCGAGGGGGGGACCTTTATAGCAATCAGCCCCAGCATTTT
>.|TRBV19|TRBJ1-3|.
CASSSSQGIGNTIYF
TGTGCCAGTAGTTCAAGTCAGGGTATTGGAAACACCATATATTTT
>.|TRBV11-3|TRBJ2-5|.
CASSLTLRETQYF
TGTGCCAGCAGCTTAACCCTACGAGAGACCCAGTACTTC
>few|TRBV6-2/TRBV6-3|TRBJ1-6|.
CASSYSTSIPLHF
TGTGCCAGCAGTTACTCGACATCTATTCCCCTCCACTTT
>.|TRBV7-2|TRBJ2-3|.
CASSPQRDTQYF
TGTGCCAGCAGCCCCCAGCGGGATACGCAGTATTTT
>.|TRBV9|TRBJ1-4|TRBD1
CASSVGTGHEKLFF
TGTGCCAGCAGCGTAGGGACAGGGCATGAAAAACTGTTTTTT
>.|TRBV5-1|TRBJ2-2|.
CASSTRSGVNTGELFF
TGCGCCAGCAGCACACGTAGCGGTGTGAACACCGGGGAGCTGTTTTTT
>.|TRBV19|TRBJ2-4|TRBD1
CASSPGTGGKNIQYF
TGTGCCAGTAGTCCTGGGACAGGGGGCAAAAACATTCAGTACTTC
>.|TRBV5-8|TRBJ1-2|.
CASSSGTQGSYGYTF
TGTGCCAGCAGCTCGGGTACACAGGGTTCGTATGGCTACACCTTC
>.|TRBV4-1|TRBJ2-5|.
CASSQARGPGETQYF
TGCGCCAGCAGCCAAGCCAGGGGCCCAGGAGAGACCCAGTACTTC
>.|TRBV28|TRBJ1-5|TRBD1
CASTTTGGRQPQHF
TGTGCCAGCACGACGACAGGGGGTCGGCAGCCCCAGCATTTT
>once|TRBV7-3|TRBJ2-3|TRBD2
CASSSLPGWEGPIADTQYF
TGTGCCAGCAGCTCTCTACCCGGGTGGGAGGGCCCGATCGCAGATACGCAGTATTTT
>.|TRBV6-5|TRBJ1-4|.
CASRGGGGNNEKLFF
TGTGCCAGCAGGGGCGGGGGAGGAAATAATGAAAAACTGTTTTTT
>.|TRBV25-1|TRBJ1-5|.
CASSDGNQPQHF
TGTGCCAGCAGTGACGGGAATCAGCCCCAGCATTTT
>.|TRBV11-2|TRBJ2-3|TRBD2
CASSLWAGEGTDTQYF
TGTGCCAGCAGCTTGTGGGCGGGAGAGGGCACAGATACGCAGTATTTT
>.|TRBV5-1|TRBJ1-2|.
CASSSGGPIYGYTF
TGCGCCAGCAGCTCCGGCGGCCCCATCTATGGCTACACCTTC
>.|TRBV6-2/TRBV6-3|TRBJ1-1|.
CASSYSRGTALGNTEAFF
TGTGCCAGCAGTTACTCGCGGGGTACCGCCCTGGGCAACACTGAAGCTTTCTTT
>.|TRBV7-3|TRBJ2-5|TRBD2
CASSRGLAGVSETQYF
TGTGCCAGCAGTAGGGGGCTAGCGGGAGTGTCAGAGACCCAGTACTTC
>.|TRBV18|TRBJ1-1|TRBD1
CASSPIRGREAFF
TGTGCCAGCTCACCAATCAGGGGGCGAGAAGCTTTCTTT
>.|TRBV7-2|TRBJ2-1|.
CASSLWGPVNEQFF
TGTGCCAGCAGCCTTTGGGGGCCGGTCAATGAGCAGTTCTTC
>.|TRBV27|TRBJ2-1|.
CASGETTSYNEQFF
TGTGCCAGCGGTGAGACAACATCATACAATGAGCAGTTCTTC
>.|TRBV7-2|TRBJ2-5|TRBD2
CASSLIPLAGASRETQYF
TGTGCCAGCAGCTTAATTCCTCTGGCGGGAGCCTCCAGGGAGACCCAGTACTTC
>.|TRBV2|TRBJ1-5|.
CASSEYGFRQPQHF
TGTGCCAGCAGTGAATATGGTTTCAGACAGCCCCAGCATTTT